This T cell receptor beta chain was found in a study of PD-1 blockade in classical Hodgkin lymphoma. For this clone: Its antigen remains unknown.

Findings of the study overall: Although disease activity or prior therapy may be involved, causes of the repertoire differences remain undefined. Any patient who commenced nivolumab under 1 year after ASCT was excluded.

Clones were read by immunoSEQ multiplex PCR, and TCRdb kept only the in-frame ones, dropping some. This sample has about 21,000 clones, with 70% to 85% found just once. J gave up 4 bases and V 0 bases, and 12 bases lay outside the gene matches. Per the germline V gene, CDR1 is SGHDT and CDR2 is YYEEEE. CDR3 length: 17 residues. Relapses following autologous stem cell transplantation were seen in all patients, with brentuximab vedotin exposure varying. V usage is TRBV5-6 and J usage is TRBJ2-7; TRBD1 aligns across 8 bases. This material consisted of peripheral blood mononuclear cells (PBMCs), taken at baseline. The TCR sequence derives from a human donor with classical Hodgkin lymphoma. The CDR3 region has the DNA TGTGCCAGCAGCTTGGCAGCTCAGGGGGCGTCGGGTTACGAGCAGTACTTC. Translation: CASSLAAQGASGYEQYF.